This T cell receptor beta chain stems from a study of a mutant IDH1 vaccine in newly diagnosed glioma. Clones were sequenced by immunoSEQ multiplex PCR, and TCRdb holds only the in-frame ones, with some missing. The repertoire holds about 88,000 clones, with about 80% as singletons. The CDR3 has 14 amino acids. Germline V gene sequence: CDR1 SNHLY, CDR2 FYNNEI. The germline V and J ends were trimmed by 8 bases and 1 base, with 14 bases remaining between them. Time point described: baseline, week 1 (first vaccination visit). Treatment indicated: pre-vaccination baseline after standard-of-care therapy. This receptor was obtained from a man between 35 and 55 years old with glioma. Some clones in this sample may be carry-over from other donors' samples. The V gene is TRBV2, the J gene TRBJ1-1; D is undetermined. The starting material was PBMCs, obtained from a glioma patient treated with radiotherapy, temozolomide or both. Written as DNA, the CDR3 is TGTGCCAGCCTCACGGAATCTTGGAACACTGAAGCTTTCTTT. This encodes CASLTESWNTEAFF.